These 2 T cell receptor beta chains were all obtained from the same sample, sequenced in a study of blood T cell repertoires in COVID-19 (dated by TCRdb to the early 2020s). The library was obtained by the immunoSEQ multiplex PCR assay. This is the immuneACCESS table as TCRdb keeps it, with only in-frame sequences that have V and J called. A part of the clones is gone; compared with another copy, unresolved V genes explain less than half, and the rest is unexplained. A total of some 390,000 clones appear in this sample, 70% to 90% of them only once. Roughly 2.1% of the sample is taken by the ten largest. What was sequenced was peripheral blood. Receptors originate from a woman aged 55 to 70 with COVID-19, enrolled during active disease.

The chain has TRBV18 and TRBJ1-6; 7 nucleotides match TRBD1. The trim removed 6 bases at V and 6 bases at J, leaving 8 bases unmatched. The CDR3 length is 15 residues. In germline, CDR1 is KGHSH, CDR2 LQKENI. The CDR3 DNA reads TGTGCCAGCTCCCCCGGGACAGCTCGTAATTCACCCCTCCACTTT. As protein: CASSPGTARNSPLHF.

The V and J genes are TRBV6-5 and TRBJ1-1; possibly TRBD1 for D (6 bases). The CDR3 sequence is 12 residues long. Germline assignment: CDR1 MNHEY and CDR2 SVGAGI. Between the trimmed V and J ends, which lost 4 bases and 6 bases, there was a span of 9 bases. This CDR3 is CASSFRGPEAFF. DNA for the CDR3: TGTGCCAGCAGTTTCAGGGGACCTGAAGCTTTCTTT.